This T cell receptor beta chain comes out of a study of T cell responses to AZD1222 COVID-19 vaccine. Only in-frame clones appear in the TCRdb table, and some are missing; sequencing was by immunoSEQ multiplex PCR. The top ten hold 1.5% to 2% of the sample, which has some 200,000 clones, 90% to 95% seen once. CDR3 length: 13 amino acids. Trimming took 2 bases from V and 7 from J, leaving 9 bases between them. This clonotype originated in an adult who received the AZD1222 COVID-19 vaccine. J is TRBJ1-5 and V is TRBV12-3 or TRBV12-4; no firm D call. Sample: peripheral blood, taken 28 days after the second AZD1222 dose. In nucleotides, the CDR3 is TGTGCCAGCAGTTTAAGGGTAAGCCAGCCCCAGCATTTT. Translated, it gives CASSLRVSQPQHF.